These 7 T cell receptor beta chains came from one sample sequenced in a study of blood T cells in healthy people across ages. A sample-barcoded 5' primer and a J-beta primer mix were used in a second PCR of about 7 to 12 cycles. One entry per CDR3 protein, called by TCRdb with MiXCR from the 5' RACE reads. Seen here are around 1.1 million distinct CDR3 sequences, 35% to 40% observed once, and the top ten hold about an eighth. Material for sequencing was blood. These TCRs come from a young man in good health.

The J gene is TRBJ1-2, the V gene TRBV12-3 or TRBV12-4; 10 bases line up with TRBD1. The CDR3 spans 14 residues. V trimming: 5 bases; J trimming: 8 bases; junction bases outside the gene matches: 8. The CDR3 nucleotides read TGTGCCAGCAGTACCGGGACAGGGGCCGGAGGCTACACCTTC. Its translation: CASSTGTGAGGYTF.

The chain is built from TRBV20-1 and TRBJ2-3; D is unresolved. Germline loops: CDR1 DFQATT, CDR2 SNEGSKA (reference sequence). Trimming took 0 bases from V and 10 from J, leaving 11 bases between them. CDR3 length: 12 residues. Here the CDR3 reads CSARDGPGAQYF. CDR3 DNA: TGCAGTGCTAGAGATGGCCCAGGAGCGCAGTATTTT.

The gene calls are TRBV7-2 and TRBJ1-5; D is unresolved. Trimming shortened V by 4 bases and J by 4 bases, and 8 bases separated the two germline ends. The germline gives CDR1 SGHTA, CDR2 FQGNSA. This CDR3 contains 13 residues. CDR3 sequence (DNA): TGTGCCAGCAGCTCTGATCAAAATCAGCCCCAGCATTTT. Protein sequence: CASSSDQNQPQHF.

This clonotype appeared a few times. The CDR3 DNA sequence: TGTGCCACCAGCAGACCGGACACCATCACAGATACGCAGTATTTT. Its protein is CATSRPDTITDTQYF. V usage is TRBV15 and J usage is TRBJ2-3; possible D gene TRBD1, 5 bases. Germline lookup yields CDR1 LNHNV and CDR2 YYDKDF (reference sequence). V lost 2 bases and J 2 bases, leaving 11 bases between the germline ends. The CDR3 extends over 15 amino acids.

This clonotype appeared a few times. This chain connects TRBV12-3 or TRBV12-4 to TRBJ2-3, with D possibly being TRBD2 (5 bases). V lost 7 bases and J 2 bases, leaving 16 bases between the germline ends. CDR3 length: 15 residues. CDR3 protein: CASTPSGTITDTQYF. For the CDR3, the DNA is TGTGCCAGCACCCCAAGCGGAACAATCACAGATACGCAGTATTTT.

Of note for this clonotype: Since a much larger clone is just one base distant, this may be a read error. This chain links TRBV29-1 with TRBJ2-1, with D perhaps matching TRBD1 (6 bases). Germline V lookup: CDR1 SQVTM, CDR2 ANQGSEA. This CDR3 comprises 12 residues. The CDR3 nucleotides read TGCGGCGTTGACAGCCAGGGGAGTGAGCAGTTCTTC. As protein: CGVDSQGSEQFF.

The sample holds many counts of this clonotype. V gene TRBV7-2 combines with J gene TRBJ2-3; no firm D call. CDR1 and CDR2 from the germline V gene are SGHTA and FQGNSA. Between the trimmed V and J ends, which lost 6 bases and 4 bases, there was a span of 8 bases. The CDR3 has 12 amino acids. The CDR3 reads CASSLLSDTQYF. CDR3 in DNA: TGTGCCAGCAGTTTACTATCAGATACGCAGTATTTT.